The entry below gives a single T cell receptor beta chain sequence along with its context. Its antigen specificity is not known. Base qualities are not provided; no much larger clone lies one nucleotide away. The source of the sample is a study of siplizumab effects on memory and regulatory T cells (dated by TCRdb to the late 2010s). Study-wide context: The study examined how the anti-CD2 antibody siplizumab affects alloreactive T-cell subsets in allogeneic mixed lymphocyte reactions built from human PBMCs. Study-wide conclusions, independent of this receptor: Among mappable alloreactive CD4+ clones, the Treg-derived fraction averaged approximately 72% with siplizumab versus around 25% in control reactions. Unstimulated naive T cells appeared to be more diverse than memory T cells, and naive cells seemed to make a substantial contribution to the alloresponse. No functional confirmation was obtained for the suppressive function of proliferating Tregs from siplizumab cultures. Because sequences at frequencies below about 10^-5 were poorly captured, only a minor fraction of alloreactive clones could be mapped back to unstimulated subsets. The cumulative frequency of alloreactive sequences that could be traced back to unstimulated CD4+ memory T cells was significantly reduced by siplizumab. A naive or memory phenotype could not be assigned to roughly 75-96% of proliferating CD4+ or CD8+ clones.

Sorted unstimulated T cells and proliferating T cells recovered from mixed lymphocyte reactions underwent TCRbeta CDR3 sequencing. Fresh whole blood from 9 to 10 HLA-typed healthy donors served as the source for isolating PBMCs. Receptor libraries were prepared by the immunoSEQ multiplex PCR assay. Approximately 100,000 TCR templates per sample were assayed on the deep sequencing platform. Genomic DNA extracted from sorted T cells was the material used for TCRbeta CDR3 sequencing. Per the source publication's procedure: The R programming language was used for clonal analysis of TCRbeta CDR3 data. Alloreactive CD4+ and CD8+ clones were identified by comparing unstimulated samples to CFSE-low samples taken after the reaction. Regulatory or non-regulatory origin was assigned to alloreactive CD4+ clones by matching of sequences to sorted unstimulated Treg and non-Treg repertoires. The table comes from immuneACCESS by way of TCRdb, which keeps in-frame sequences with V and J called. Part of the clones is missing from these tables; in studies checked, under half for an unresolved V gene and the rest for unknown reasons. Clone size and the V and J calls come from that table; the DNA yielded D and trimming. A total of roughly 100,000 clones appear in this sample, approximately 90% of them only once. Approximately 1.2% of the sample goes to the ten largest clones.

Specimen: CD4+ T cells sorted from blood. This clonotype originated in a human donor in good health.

This receptor has the CDR3 CASRPSGTGGAEGYTF. Read as DNA, the sequence is TGTGCCAGCAGGCCATCCGGGACAGGGGGCGCGGAAGGCTACACCTTC. The receptor chain draws on TRBV28 and TRBJ1-2; 12 bases in the middle match TRBD1. Trimming accounts for 6 bases at V and 8 bases at J, while the number of junction bases matched to no gene is 13. From the cysteine up to the phenylalanine, the CDR3 has a length of 16 residues. This entry keeps only the CDR3 DNA: 48 bases, framed from base 1. From the germline V gene, CDR1 is MDHEN and CDR2 is SYDVKM.